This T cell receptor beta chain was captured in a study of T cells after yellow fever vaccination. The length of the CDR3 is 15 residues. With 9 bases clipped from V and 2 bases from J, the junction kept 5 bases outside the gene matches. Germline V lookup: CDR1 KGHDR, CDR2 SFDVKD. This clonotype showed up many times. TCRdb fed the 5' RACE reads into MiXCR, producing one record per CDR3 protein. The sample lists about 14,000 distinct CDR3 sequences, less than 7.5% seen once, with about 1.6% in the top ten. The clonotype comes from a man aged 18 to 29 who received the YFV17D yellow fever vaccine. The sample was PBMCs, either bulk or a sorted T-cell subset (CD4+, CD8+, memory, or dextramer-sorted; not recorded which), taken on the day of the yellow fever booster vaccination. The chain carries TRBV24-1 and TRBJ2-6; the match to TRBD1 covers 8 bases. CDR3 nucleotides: TGTGCCACCCCCAGGGGGCTGACTGGGGCCAACGTCCTGACTTTC. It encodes CATPRGLTGANVLTF.